This entry concerns a single T cell receptor beta chain. The assay was immunoSEQ multiplex PCR, and TCRdb's table has in-frame clones only and misses some. The sample comprises some 150,000 clones, 60% to 85% of which are singletons, and under 10% rests with the top ten. This entry is derived from a study of blood T cell repertoires in COVID-19. Study context: Material from acute and convalescent COVID-19 was sourced from the United States, Italy and Spain.

The specimen was peripheral blood. The TCR was taken from a man in his forties or fifties with active or convalescent COVID-19.

CDR3 in amino acids: CASSTDRGSNSPLHF. The CDR3 DNA follows: TGCGCCAGCAGCACCGACAGGGGGTCAAATTCACCCCTCCACTTT. The V and J genes are TRBV5-1 and TRBJ1-6; TRBD1 aligns across 9 bases. The CDR3 sequence is 15 residues long. The V and J ends lost 4 bases and 7 bases, in that order; junction bases with no gene match: 6. Germline-derived CDR1 and CDR2 are SGHRS and YFSETQ.